This T cell receptor (beta chain) was identified in a study of control samples from healthy donors and cancer patients. The table came from immunoSEQ multiplex PCR; TCRdb's copy has only in-frame clones and leaves some out. The data show 150,000 to 200,000 clones, roughly 90% seen once. Germline V lookup: CDR1 DFQATT, CDR2 SNEGSKA (reference sequence). This CDR3 comprises 14 residues. V lost 3 bases and J lost 1, with 10 bases in between. The source material was blood. This TCR derives from a woman between 25 and 40 years old in good health. The chain recombines TRBV20-1 with TRBJ2-1, with a weak D call TRBD2 (5 bases). The CDR3 here is CSASRRDSYNEQFF. CDR3 sequence (DNA): TGCAGTGCTAGTAGACGGGATTCCTACAATGAGCAGTTCTTC.